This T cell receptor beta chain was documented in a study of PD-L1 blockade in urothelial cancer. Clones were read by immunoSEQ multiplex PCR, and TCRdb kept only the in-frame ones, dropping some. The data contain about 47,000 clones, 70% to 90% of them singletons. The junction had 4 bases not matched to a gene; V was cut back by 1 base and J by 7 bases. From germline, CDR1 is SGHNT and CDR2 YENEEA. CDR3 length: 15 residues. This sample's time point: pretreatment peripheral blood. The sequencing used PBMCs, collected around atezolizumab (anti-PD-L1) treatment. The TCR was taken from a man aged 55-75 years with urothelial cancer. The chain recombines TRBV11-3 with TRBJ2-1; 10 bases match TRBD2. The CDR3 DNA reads TGTGCCAGCAGCTTAGGTGGAGCGGGGGGGAATGAGCAGTTCTTC. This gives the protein CASSLGGAGGNEQFF. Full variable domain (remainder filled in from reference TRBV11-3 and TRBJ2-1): EAGVVQSPRYKIIEKKQPVAFWCNPISGHNTLYWYLQNLGQGPELLIRYENEEAVDDSQLPKDRFSAERLKGVDSTLKIQPAELGDSAVYLCASSLGGAGGNEQFFGPGTRLTVL.